This T cell receptor (beta chain) is from a study of T-cell memory formation after mild COVID-19. This clonotype was seen repeatedly, ten times or more. One entry per CDR3 protein results from TCRdb running MiXCR on the 5' RACE reads. The data show under 250,000 distinct CDR3 sequences, less than 20% seen once. Material for sequencing was PBMCs or a T cell subset sorted from them (not recorded which). The clonotype originates from an adult woman who had mild COVID-19 (a few samples of this study predate the infection). Cell type and time point are not known.

CDR3 coding DNA: TGTGCCAGCAGCCAGGACCAAGGGCATAACGAGCAGTACTTC. It specifies CASSQDQGHNEQYF. The gene calls are TRBV12-3 or TRBV12-4 and TRBJ2-7; D is undetermined. The CDR3 totals 14 residues. V lost 6 bases, J lost 5 bases, and 17 bases lay in between.